This record looks at one TCR beta chain sequence and its context. As yet, its antigen is unknown. Measured with immunoSEQ multiplex PCR; TCRdb has only the in-frame clones, and not every one. This sample has around 12,000 clones, with 81% found just once. This sample is drawn from a study of STAT3 mutations in large granular lymphocyte leukemia. Notes on the study in general: Every T-LGLL patient had at least one immunodominant TCRbeta clonotype. All newly emerging clones after therapy were STAT3 wild type.

The CDR3 loop spans 14 amino acids. The germline V gene has CDR1 LNHNV and CDR2 YYDKDF (reference sequence). V was cut by 8 bases and J by 2 bases, with 14 bases left in between. This chain uses TRBV15 with TRBJ2-3; possibly TRBD1 for D (6 bases). This TCR came from a man aged 55 to 70 with T-cell large granular lymphocyte leukemia. Some clones in this sample may be carry-over from other donors' samples. Sequenced: peripheral blood mononuclear cells. The CDR3: CATGVRGFTDTQYF. The CDR3 nucleotides read TGTGCCACCGGGGTGAGGGGGTTCACAGATACGCAGTATTTT.